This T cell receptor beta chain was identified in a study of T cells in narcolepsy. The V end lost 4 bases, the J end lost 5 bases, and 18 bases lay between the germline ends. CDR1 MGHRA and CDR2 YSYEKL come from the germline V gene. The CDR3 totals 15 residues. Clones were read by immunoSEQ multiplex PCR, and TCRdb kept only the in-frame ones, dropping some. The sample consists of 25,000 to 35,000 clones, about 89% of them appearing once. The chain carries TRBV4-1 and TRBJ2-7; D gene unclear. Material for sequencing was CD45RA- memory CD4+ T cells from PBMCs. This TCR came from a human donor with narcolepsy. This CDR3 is CASSLNSHRVDEQYV. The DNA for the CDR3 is TGCGCCAGCAGCCTTAATTCCCACCGGGTCGACGAGCAGTACGTC.